This T cell receptor beta chain was captured by sequencing in a study of regulatory T cells in long-lasting Graves disease. Arm-PCR of CDR3 regions with iRepertoire HTBI primers generated TCR beta libraries. Each CDR3 protein gets one entry after TCRdb re-called the multiplex PCR reads with MiXCR. The table includes roughly 420,000 distinct CDR3 sequences, about 17% detected once. The time point was: newly diagnosed GD, antithyroid drugs for less than 3 months. PBMC RNA served as the TCR library source. This clonotype was detected many times. Its antigen is unknown. V lost 0 bases and J lost 1, with 12 bases in between. CDR1 and CDR2 from the germline V gene are MNHEY and SVGAGI. The CDR3 is 16 amino acids. Study-wide points: When disease was persistent, TRBV28, TRBJ1-2 and TRBJ2-5 were the favored segments.

Another study also made use of these data, one on T cells in Graves' hyperthyroidism and ophthalmopathy. As that report states: Stable hyperthyroidism: no ophthalmopathy progression over 18 months of follow-up. Ophthalmopathy and stable hyperthyroidism were told apart by a 13 V-J model.

The sequence derives from a woman aged 18-29 years with Graves disease. This specimen consisted of peripheral blood mononuclear cells (PBMCs), obtained at new diagnosis, from a patient treated with antithyroid drugs. This chain uses TRBV6-5 with TRBJ1-1; tentative D call: TRBD1 (6 bases). CDR3 residues: CASSYSGGPKNTEAFF. The DNA of the CDR3 is TGTGCCAGCAGTTACTCTGGGGGGCCAAAGAACACTGAAGCTTTCTTT.